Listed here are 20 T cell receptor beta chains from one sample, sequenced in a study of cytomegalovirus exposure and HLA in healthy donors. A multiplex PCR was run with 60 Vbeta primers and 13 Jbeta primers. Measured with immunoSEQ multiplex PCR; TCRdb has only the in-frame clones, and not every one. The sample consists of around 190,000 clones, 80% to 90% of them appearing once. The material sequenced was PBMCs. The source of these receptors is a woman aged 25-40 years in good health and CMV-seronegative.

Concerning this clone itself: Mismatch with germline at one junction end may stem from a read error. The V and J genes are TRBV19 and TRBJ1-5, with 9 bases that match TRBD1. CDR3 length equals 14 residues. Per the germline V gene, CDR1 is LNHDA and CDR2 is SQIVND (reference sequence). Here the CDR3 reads CASSGTGGKQPQHF. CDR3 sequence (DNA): TGTGCCAGTAGTGGTACAGGGGGCAAACAGCCCCAGCATTTT. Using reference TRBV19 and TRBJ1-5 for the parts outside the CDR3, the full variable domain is DGGITQSPKYLFRKEGQNVTLSCEQNLNHDAMYWYRQDPGQGLRLIYYSQIVNDFQKGDIAEGYSVSREKKESFPLTVTSAQKNPTAFYLCASSGTGGKQPQHFGDGTRLSIL.

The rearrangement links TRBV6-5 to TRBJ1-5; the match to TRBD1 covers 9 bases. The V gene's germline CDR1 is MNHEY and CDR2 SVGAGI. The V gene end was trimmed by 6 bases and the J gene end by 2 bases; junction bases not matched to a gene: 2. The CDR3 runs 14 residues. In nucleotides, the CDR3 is TGTGCCAGCAGCCGGACAGGGGGCAATCAGCCCCAGCATTTT. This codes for CASSRTGGNQPQHF.

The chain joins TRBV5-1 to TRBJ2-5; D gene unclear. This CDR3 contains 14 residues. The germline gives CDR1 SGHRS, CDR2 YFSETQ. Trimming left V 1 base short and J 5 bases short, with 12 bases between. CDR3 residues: CASSLTPARETQYF. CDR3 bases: TGCGCCAGCAGCTTGACTCCTGCTAGGGAGACCCAGTACTTC.

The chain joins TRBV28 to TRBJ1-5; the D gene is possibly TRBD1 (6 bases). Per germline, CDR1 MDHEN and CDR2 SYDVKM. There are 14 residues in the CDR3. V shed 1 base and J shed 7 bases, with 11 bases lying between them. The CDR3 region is CASSLFSGAQPQHF. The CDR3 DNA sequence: TGTGCCAGCAGTTTATTTTCAGGGGCACAGCCCCAGCATTTT.

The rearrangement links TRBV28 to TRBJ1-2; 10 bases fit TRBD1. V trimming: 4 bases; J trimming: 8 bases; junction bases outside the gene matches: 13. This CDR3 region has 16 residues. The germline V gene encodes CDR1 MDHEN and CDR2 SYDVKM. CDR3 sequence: CASSSAGTGEYRGYTF. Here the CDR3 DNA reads TGTGCCAGCAGTTCGGCCGGGACAGGGGAGTATAGGGGCTACACCTTC.

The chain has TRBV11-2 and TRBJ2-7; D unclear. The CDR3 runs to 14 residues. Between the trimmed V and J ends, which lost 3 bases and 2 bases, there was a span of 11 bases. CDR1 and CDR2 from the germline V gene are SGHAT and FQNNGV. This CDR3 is CASSFVGIAYEQYF. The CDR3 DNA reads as TGTGCCAGCAGCTTTGTCGGTATCGCCTACGAGCAGTACTTC.

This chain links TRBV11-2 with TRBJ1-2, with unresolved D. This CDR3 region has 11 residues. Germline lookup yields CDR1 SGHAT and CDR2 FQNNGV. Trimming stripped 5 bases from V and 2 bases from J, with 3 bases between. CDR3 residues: CASSLNYGYTF. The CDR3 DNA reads TGTGCCAGCAGCCTAAACTATGGCTACACCTTC.

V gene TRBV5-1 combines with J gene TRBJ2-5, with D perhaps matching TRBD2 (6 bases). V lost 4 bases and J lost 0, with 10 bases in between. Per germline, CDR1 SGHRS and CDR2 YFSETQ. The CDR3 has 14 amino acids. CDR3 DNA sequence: TGCGCCAGCAGCATGACTAGTAACCAAGAGACCCAGTACTTC. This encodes CASSMTSNQETQYF.

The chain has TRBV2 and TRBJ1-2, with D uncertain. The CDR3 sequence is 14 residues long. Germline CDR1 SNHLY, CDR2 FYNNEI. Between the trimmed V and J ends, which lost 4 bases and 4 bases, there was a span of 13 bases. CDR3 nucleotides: TGTGCCAGCAGTGTATATGTAACGGGCTATGGCTACACCTTC. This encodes CASSVYVTGYGYTF.

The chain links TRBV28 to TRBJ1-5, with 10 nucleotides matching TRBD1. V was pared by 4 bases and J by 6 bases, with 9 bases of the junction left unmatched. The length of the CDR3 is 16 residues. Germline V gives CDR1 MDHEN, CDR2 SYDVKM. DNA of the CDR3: TGTGCCAGCAGTTCCCTAGACAGGGGGCAGAGTCAGCCCCAGCATTTT. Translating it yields CASSSLDRGQSQPQHF.

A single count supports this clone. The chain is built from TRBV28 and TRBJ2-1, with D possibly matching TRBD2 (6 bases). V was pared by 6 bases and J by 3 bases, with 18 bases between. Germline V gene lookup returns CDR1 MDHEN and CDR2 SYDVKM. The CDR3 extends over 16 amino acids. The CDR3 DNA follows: TGTGCCAGCAGGCTTGAATCCGGGACTGACTACAATGAGCAGTTCTTC. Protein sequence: CASRLESGTDYNEQFF.

The CDR3 region has the DNA TGTGCCAGCAGCCCCCCCCGGCTAGCGGGAGTGATTGAGCAGTTCTTC. It yields the protein CASSPPRLAGVIEQFF. This sequence joins TRBV11-2 and TRBJ2-1, with 10 nucleotides matching TRBD2. CDR3 length: 16 residues. The V segment lost 5 bases and the J segment 9 bases; nucleotides outside the gene matches: 13. Germline lookup yields CDR1 SGHAT and CDR2 FQNNGV. The complete variable domain, with remaining parts taken from reference TRBV11-2 and TRBJ2-1, reads EAGVAQSPRYKIIEKRQSVAFWCNPISGHATLYWYQQILGQGPKLLIQFQNNGVVDDSQLPKDRFSAERLKGVDSTLKIQPAKLEDSAVYLCASSPPRLAGVIEQFFGPGTRLTVL.

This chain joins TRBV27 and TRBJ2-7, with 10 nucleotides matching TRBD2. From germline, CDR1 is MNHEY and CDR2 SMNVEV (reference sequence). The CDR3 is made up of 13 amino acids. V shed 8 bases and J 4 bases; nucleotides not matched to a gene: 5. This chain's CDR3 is CASGLAGEYEQYF. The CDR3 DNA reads TGTGCCAGCGGTCTAGCGGGAGAGTACGAGCAGTACTTC.

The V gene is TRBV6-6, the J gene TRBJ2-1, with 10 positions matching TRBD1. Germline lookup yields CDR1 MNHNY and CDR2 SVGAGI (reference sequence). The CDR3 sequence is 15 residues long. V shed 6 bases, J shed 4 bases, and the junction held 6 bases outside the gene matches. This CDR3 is CASSQTGGGYNEQFF. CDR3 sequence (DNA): TGTGCCAGCAGCCAGACAGGGGGCGGGTACAATGAGCAGTTCTTC.

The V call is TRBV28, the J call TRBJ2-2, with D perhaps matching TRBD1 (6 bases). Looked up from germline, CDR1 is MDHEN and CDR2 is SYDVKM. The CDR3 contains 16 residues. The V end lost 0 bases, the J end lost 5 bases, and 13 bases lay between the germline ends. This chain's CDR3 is CASSLWDSTPTGELFF. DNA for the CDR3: TGTGCCAGCAGTTTATGGGACAGTACGCCGACCGGGGAGCTGTTTTTT.

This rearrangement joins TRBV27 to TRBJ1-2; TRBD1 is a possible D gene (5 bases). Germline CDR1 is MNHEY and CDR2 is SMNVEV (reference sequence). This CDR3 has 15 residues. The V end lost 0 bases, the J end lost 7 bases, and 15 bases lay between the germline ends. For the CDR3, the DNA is TGTGCCAGCAGTTTATCGACCCAGGGTATTCGTGGCTACACCTTC. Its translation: CASSLSTQGIRGYTF.

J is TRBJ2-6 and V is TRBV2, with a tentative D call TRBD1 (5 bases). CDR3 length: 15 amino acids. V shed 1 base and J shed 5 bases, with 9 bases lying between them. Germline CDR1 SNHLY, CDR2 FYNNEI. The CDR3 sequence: CASSEEGNRANVLTF. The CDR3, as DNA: TGTGCCAGCAGTGAAGAGGGGAATCGGGCCAACGTCCTGACTTTC.

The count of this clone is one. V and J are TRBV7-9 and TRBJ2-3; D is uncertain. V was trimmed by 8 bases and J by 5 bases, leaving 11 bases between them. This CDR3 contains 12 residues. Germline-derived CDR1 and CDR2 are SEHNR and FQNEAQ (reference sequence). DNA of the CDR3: TGTGCCAGCCAAACCTCCGGAGATACGCAGTATTTT. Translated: CASQTSGDTQYF.

The CDR3 DNA reads as TGTGCCAGCACTAGCGGAGTTTACGAGCAGTACTTC. Protein sequence: CASTSGVYEQYF. The rearrangement joins TRBV2 to TRBJ2-7; the match to TRBD2 covers 7 bases. The CDR3 totals 12 residues. The trim removed 7 bases at V and 4 bases at J, leaving 4 bases unmatched. CDR1 is SNHLY, CDR2 FYNNEI, per germline.

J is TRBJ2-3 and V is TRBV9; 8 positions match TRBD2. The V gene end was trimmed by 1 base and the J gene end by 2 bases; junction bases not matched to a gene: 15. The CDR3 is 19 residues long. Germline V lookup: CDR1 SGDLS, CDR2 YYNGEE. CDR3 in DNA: TGTGCCAGCAGCGTATCGGGGGGGCGAGAGAGCCTACTCACAGATACGCAGTATTTT. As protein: CASSVSGGRESLLTDTQYF.